This TCR beta chain was recovered during a study of T cell responses to AZD1222 COVID-19 vaccine. The CDR3 contains 14 residues. The germline V gene has CDR1 SGDLS and CDR2 YYNGEE. Trimming shortened V by 2 bases and J by 5 bases, and 13 bases separated the two germline ends. Method: immunoSEQ multiplex PCR; TCRdb's copy keeps in-frame clones and lacks some. The sample has approximately 74,000 clones, over 80% seen once. The chain couples TRBV9 to TRBJ1-2, with D unresolved. The material was peripheral blood, obtained on day 0 of AZD1222 vaccination. The receptor's source is an adult in good health. CDR3 nucleotides: TGTGCCAGCAGCGTCGAGATATGGGATTATGGCTACACCTTC. Protein sequence: CASSVEIWDYGYTF.